The rows below give T cell receptor beta chains drawn from one sample of a study of Ad26.COV2.S vaccination and SARS-CoV-2 variants. The method was immunoSEQ multiplex PCR; TCRdb's version includes in-frame clones alone and lacks a portion of them. This sample yields about 87,000 clones, of which more than 70% are seen a single time; about 16% belongs to the top ten. Material: peripheral blood, obtained after recovery from COVID-19. All receptors come from a human donor who had recovered from COVID-19. Each CDR3 is given without its conserved first and last residue.

TRBV5-8,TRBJ2-7,ASSLGDGRPYEQY
TRBV19,TRBJ2-3,ASTISGRSTATDTQY
TRBV10-2,TRBJ2-5,ASSGTIQETQY
TRBV4-1,TRBJ1-6,ASTPGTLSYNSPLH
TRBV4-1,TRBJ2-3,ASSQEPGWGADTQY
TRBV20-1,TRBJ1-2,TIGGST
TRBV5-1,TRBJ2-1,ASSLNYNEQF
TRBV12-3/TRBV12-4,TRBJ2-5,ASSLGGQETQY
TRBV29-1,TRBJ2-1,SVDRLAGEGEQF
TRBV7-9,TRBJ2-2,ASSLRGFTGELF
TRBV9,TRBJ2-1,ASSVDLLAGAYNEQF
TRBV4-2,TRBJ2-4,ASSQDDYGLAKNIQY
TRBV7-2,TRBJ2-7,ASSLIPGSYYEQY
TRBV5-6,TRBJ2-2,ASSLVWTSNTGELF
TRBV18,TRBJ2-5,ASSSWAPSTGGDQETQY
TRBV29-1,TRBJ1-2,SVDRDGYT
TRBV7-2,TRBJ2-7,ASSVQGSLEQY
TRBV6-5,TRBJ2-1,AITGTGHNEQF
TRBV5-1,TRBJ1-2,ASSWGEAGYT
TRBV2,TRBJ1-5,ASSVWRESNQPQH
TRBV27,TRBJ1-1,ASSLRVGGGTEAF
TRBV28,TRBJ1-5,ASSFYRSGSNQPQH
TRBV28,TRBJ2-5,ASSLVGLQETQY
TRBV7-8,TRBJ2-1,ASSLVGSGPYNEQF
TRBV27,TRBJ2-6,ASSPSGANVLT
TRBV7-2,TRBJ2-7,ASSLPGRGKNEQY
TRBV28,TRBJ1-5,ASKFAGTGGNQPQH
TRBV5-4,TRBJ2-1,ASSLIESSYNEQF
TRBV19,TRBJ1-5,ASSAQQGAGRQPQH